The rows below give T cell receptor beta chains drawn from one sample of a study of cytomegalovirus exposure and HLA in healthy donors. Produced via immunoSEQ multiplex PCR; TCRdb's table is partial and in-frame only. The sample yields around 190,000 clones, approximately 85% seen once. The sequenced sample consisted of PBMCs. Receptors were obtained from a woman between 45 and 65 years old in good health and CMV-seronegative. The CDR3 runs from the conserved cysteine through the conserved F or W. Fields, in order: V gene, clone size, D gene, J gene, CDR3 protein, CDR3 DNA. A D gene is named only where the DNA matches it firmly. A clone size is listed for some rows: how often the clone was seen (once, few, many), or a class if it is expanded.

TRBV28	.	.	TRBJ1-1	CASSLSGGLGLEAFF	TGTGCCAGCAGCCTGTCGGGTGGGTTGGGTCTTGAAGCTTTCTTT
TRBV10-2	.	TRBD1	TRBJ1-2	CASRAGTGGDYGYTF	TGCGCCAGCAGAGCCGGGACAGGGGGCGACTATGGCTACACCTTC
TRBV7-9	.	.	TRBJ2-7	CASSLGNAGSSYEQYF	TGTGCCAGCAGCTTAGGGAATGCGGGGAGCTCCTACGAGCAGTACTTC
TRBV6-7	.	TRBD2	TRBJ2-1	CASTPKLAGVGDEQFF	TGTGCCAGCACCCCTAAGCTAGCGGGAGTCGGAGATGAGCAGTTCTTC
TRBV7-2	few	.	TRBJ1-2	CASSPGVAGGYTF	TGTGCCAGCAGTCCAGGGGTAGCGGGTGGCTACACCTTC
TRBV7-2	.	.	TRBJ1-3	CASSPSLVSGNTIYF	TGTGCCAGCAGCCCCTCCTTAGTGTCTGGAAACACCATATATTTT
TRBV5-1	few	.	TRBJ1-1	CASSLALAQVEAFF	TGCGCCAGCAGCTTGGCCCTTGCGCAGGTTGAAGCTTTCTTT
TRBV5-1	.	.	TRBJ2-2	CASSWRDLFAGELFF	TGCGCCAGCAGCTGGAGAGACCTCTTCGCCGGGGAGCTGTTTTTT
TRBV6-4	once	.	TRBJ2-1	CASSDFLSSYNEQFF	TGTGCCAGCAGTGACTTTCTAAGCTCCTACAATGAGCAGTTCTTC
TRBV2	.	.	TRBJ2-3	CASSQGGRTDTQYF	TGTGCCAGCAGTCAGGGGGGTCGGACAGATACGCAGTATTTT
TRBV6-6	.	TRBD2	TRBJ2-3	CASSYYSGTIDTQYF	TGTGCCAGCAGTTACTATAGCGGGACCATCGATACGCAGTATTTT
TRBV7-2	.	TRBD2	TRBJ2-7	CASSFGPSGAYEQYF	TGTGCCAGCAGCTTCGGGCCTAGCGGGGCATACGAGCAGTACTTC
TRBV15	.	TRBD1	TRBJ2-7	CATSLGTDNSYEQYF	TGTGCCACCAGCCTCGGGACAGATAATTCCTACGAGCAGTACTTC
TRBV5-1	.	TRBD1	TRBJ2-1	CASSHPRGPQFF	TGCGCCAGCAGCCACCCCAGGGGGCCGCAGTTCTTC
TRBV28	once	.	TRBJ2-7	CASSFWANRYEQYF	TGTGCCAGCAGTTTCTGGGCGAACCGGTACGAGCAGTACTTC
TRBV27	few	TRBD2	TRBJ2-1	CASSLRGTSGSLNEQFF	TGTGCCAGCAGTTTACGCGGGACTAGCGGGAGCCTCAATGAGCAGTTCTTC
TRBV10-3	.	TRBD2	TRBJ2-3	CAIKSGAGGPGDTQYF	TGTGCCATCAAGAGCGGGGCGGGAGGGCCAGGAGATACGCAGTATTTT
TRBV25-1	.	.	TRBJ2-7	CASSAQGREQYF	TGTGCCAGCAGTGCCCAGGGGCGAGAGCAGTACTTC
TRBV5-5	.	TRBD2	TRBJ2-3	CASSLRTQREDTDTQYF	TGTGCCAGCAGCTTGCGCACCCAGCGGGAGGACACAGATACGCAGTATTTT
TRBV7-9	.	.	TRBJ1-1	CASSLGTALTEAFF	TGTGCCAGCAGCTTAGGGACAGCCCTCACTGAAGCTTTCTTT
TRBV6-5	.	.	TRBJ1-5	CASSYAAGSNQPQHF	TGTGCCAGCAGTTACGCGGCGGGAAGCAATCAGCCCCAGCATTTT
TRBV11-1	.	TRBD2	TRBJ2-3	CASSKHPGLAGGTDTQYF	TGTGCCAGCAGCAAGCATCCGGGACTAGCGGGGGGGACAGATACGCAGTATTTT
TRBV28	once	TRBD2	TRBJ2-7	CASRPGLASEQYF	TGTGCCAGCAGGCCGGGACTAGCGTCTGAGCAGTACTTC
TRBV4-1	.	TRBD2	TRBJ2-2	CASSPRGLAGGTGELFF	TGCGCCAGCAGCCCAAGAGGACTAGCGGGAGGGACCGGGGAGCTGTTTTTT
TRBV2	.	.	TRBJ2-1	CASRGFISQRGNNEQFF	TGTGCCAGCAGAGGCTTCATTAGCCAAAGGGGTAACAATGAGCAGTTCTTC
TRBV18	once	.	TRBJ2-5	CASSYIGQQETQYF	TGTGCCAGCTCGTATATTGGACAGCAAGAGACCCAGTACTTC
TRBV29-1	.	.	TRBJ2-7	CSVGPAMSRYEQYF	TGCAGCGTTGGCCCTGCGATGTCTAGGTACGAGCAGTACTTC
TRBV29-1	few	TRBD1	TRBJ2-7	CSVEEDRAYEQYF	TGCAGCGTTGAGGAGGACAGGGCCTACGAGCAGTACTTC
TRBV9	.	.	TRBJ2-1	CASSVLPDEQFF	TGTGCCAGCAGCGTACTACCCGATGAGCAGTTCTTC
TRBV6-5	.	.	TRBJ1-1	CASRSQGMNTEAFF	TGTGCCAGCAGATCGCAGGGGATGAACACTGAAGCTTTCTTT
TRBV4-1	.	TRBD2	TRBJ2-1	CASSQGPSGGSYNEQFF	TGCGCCAGCAGCCAGGGACCTTCTGGCGGGAGCTACAATGAGCAGTTCTTC
TRBV27	once	.	TRBJ2-7	CASSLGRAYEQYF	TGTGCCAGCAGTCTGGGCAGGGCCTACGAGCAGTACTTC
TRBV20-1	.	.	TRBJ2-1	CSASTRGKQFF	TGCAGTGCATCGACTAGGGGAAAGCAGTTCTTC
TRBV7-9	.	TRBD1	TRBJ1-1	CASSRQTGDYTGDTEAFF	TGTGCCAGCAGCAGACAGACAGGGGATTACACAGGAGACACTGAAGCTTTCTTT
TRBV27	.	TRBD2	TRBJ2-1	CASSKSGTSYNEQFF	TGTGCCAGCAGCAAAAGCGGGACGTCCTACAATGAGCAGTTCTTC
TRBV28	.	TRBD1	TRBJ1-2	CASRAPGGRRPYTF	TGTGCCAGCAGGGCACCAGGGGGTCGCCGCCCCTACACCTTC
TRBV28	.	.	TRBJ2-1	CASNEGGSVDEQFF	TGTGCCAGCAACGAAGGGGGATCCGTTGATGAGCAGTTCTTC
TRBV5-1	.	.	TRBJ2-1	CASSLVPQVAEQFF	TGCGCCAGCAGCTTGGTCCCACAGGTGGCTGAGCAGTTCTTC
TRBV10-3	.	.	TRBJ1-5	CAISVSYQPQHF	TGTGCCATCAGTGTATCTTATCAGCCCCAGCATTTT
TRBV15	.	TRBD1	TRBJ1-5	CATSAGTGNSNQPQHF	TGTGCCACCAGCGCAGGGACAGGGAATAGCAATCAGCCCCAGCATTTT
TRBV7-3	once	TRBD1	TRBJ1-1	CASSLEGAITEAFF	TGTGCCAGCAGCTTAGAGGGGGCTATCACTGAAGCTTTCTTT
TRBV7-9	.	.	TRBJ1-3	CASSWETGTSGNTIYF	TGTGCCAGCAGCTGGGAGACAGGTACCTCTGGAAACACCATATATTTT
TRBV6-5	.	.	TRBJ2-2	CASTQGPGPGELFF	TGTGCCAGCACCCAAGGCCCTGGGCCCGGGGAGCTGTTTTTT
TRBV7-8	.	TRBD2	TRBJ2-5	CASRPAGLAGQETQYF	TGTGCCAGCAGACCTGCGGGACTAGCGGGCCAAGAGACCCAGTACTTC
TRBV7-9	.	.	TRBJ1-2	CSSFREGYGYTF	TGTTCCAGCTTCAGGGAAGGCTATGGCTACACCTTC
TRBV28	.	TRBD1	TRBJ1-6	CASRAGQGNSPLHF	TGTGCCAGCAGGGCGGGACAGGGAAATTCACCCCTCCACTTT
TRBV7-9	once	TRBD1	TRBJ1-4	CASSPGTGGFRHEKLFF	TGTGCCAGCAGCCCCGGGACAGGGGGGTTTCGACATGAAAAACTGTTTTTT
TRBV5-1	.	TRBD2	TRBJ2-5	CASSLVALGLGKTQYF	TGCGCCAGCAGCTTGGTTGCGTTAGGACTAGGGAAGACCCAGTACTTC
TRBV7-2	.	TRBD1	TRBJ1-2	CASSDGQGASNYGYTF	TGTGCCAGCAGCGATGGACAGGGGGCATCAAACTATGGCTACACCTTC